These 3 T cell receptor beta chains originate from one sample sequenced in a study of technical replicates of blood from a handful of donors (dated by TCRdb to 2015 to 2018). The library was prepared using the immunoSEQ multiplex PCR assay. In its TCRdb copy, this immuneACCESS table keeps in-frame sequences only and misses some clones. Where compared with another copy, unresolved V genes explain less than half of these, and the others have no known cause. This sample comprises under 85,000 clones, around 97% of them detected only once. The leading ten clones occupy roughly 0.21% of the sample. Sequenced sample: T cells isolated from PBMCs. The receptors here all came from a human donor in good health.

V usage is TRBV5-4 and J usage is TRBJ1-2; D unclear. The CDR3 has 13 residues. Looked up from germline, CDR1 is SGHNT and CDR2 is YYREEE (reference sequence). The V and J ends lost 1 base and 5 bases respectively, with 9 bases between them. Here the CDR3 reads CASSLSGGYGYTF. The CDR3 DNA reads as TGTGCCAGCAGCTTGTCTGGAGGGTATGGCTACACCTTC.

The chain has TRBV5-1 and TRBJ2-5; 7 nucleotides align to TRBD2. J gave up 2 bases and V 8 bases, and 3 bases lay outside the gene matches. CDR3 length equals 12 residues. CDR1 SGHRS and CDR2 YFSETQ come from the germline V gene. The DNA for the CDR3 is TGCGCCAGTCAGCGGGGACAAGAGACCCAGTACTTC. Amino acids: CASQRGQETQYF.

This clone was observed a single time. The chain carries TRBV28 and TRBJ1-5, with TRBD1 identical over 12 bases. The trim removed 3 bases at V and 2 bases at J, leaving 8 bases unmatched. Per the germline V gene, CDR1 is MDHEN and CDR2 is SYDVKM. The CDR3 runs to 18 residues. The DNA for the CDR3 is TGTGCCAGCAGTTTGTGGGACAGGGGGCGTTCCGGCAATCAGCCCCAGCATTTT. The encoded protein is CASSLWDRGRSGNQPQHF.